Presented here are 32 T cell receptor beta chains from one specimen sequenced in a study of CD8 T cells in Susac syndrome. With random hexamers, about 0.45 to 1 ug RNA was reverse transcribed. MiXCR was run by TCRdb on the immunoSEQ multiplex PCR reads, yielding one entry per CDR3 protein. The sample has approximately 190,000 distinct CDR3 sequences, roughly 95% seen once. Sequencing used CD4+ T cells from PBMCs. The receptors were sampled from a human donor with Susac syndrome.

The V call is TRBV12-3 or TRBV12-4, the J call TRBJ1-2, with D maybe TRBD1 (5 bases). This CDR3 has 14 amino acids. Trimming shortened V by 6 bases and J by 5 bases, and 16 bases separated the two germline ends. The CDR3 spells CASSLLGPNYGYTF. CDR3 DNA sequence: TGTGCCAGCAGCCTGCTGGGGCCCAATTATGGCTACACCTTC.

The chain joins TRBV19 to TRBJ1-4; D not resolved. V gave up 6 bases and J gave up 5 bases, with 22 bases separating them. The CDR3 has 17 amino acids. Germline lookup yields CDR1 LNHDA and CDR2 SQIVND (reference sequence). In nucleotides, the CDR3 is TGTGCCAGTAGACAGTCCCCGGCGCGACTTTGGAATGAAAAACTGTTTTTT. It specifies CASRQSPARLWNEKLFF. Supplemented by reference TRBV19 and TRBJ1-4, the full variable domain reads DGGITQSPKYLFRKEGQNVTLSCEQNLNHDAMYWYRQDPGQGLRLIYYSQIVNDFQKGDIAEGYSVSREKKESFPLTVTSAQKNPTAFYLCASRQSPARLWNEKLFFGSGTQLSVL.

The chain joins TRBV15 to TRBJ2-3; TRBD2 matches 8 bases. Germline lookup yields CDR1 LNHNV and CDR2 YYDKDF (reference sequence). The CDR3 runs 14 residues. The ends lost 8 bases at V and 4 bases at J; junction bases unmatched: 8. DNA for the CDR3: TGTGCCACCTCCCCCGGGGGGGGTGCAGATACGCAGTATTTT. This translates into CATSPGGGADTQYF. The entire variable domain, with the rest obtained from reference TRBV15 and TRBJ2-3, is as follows: DAMVIQNPRYQVTQFGKPVTLSCSQTLNHNVMYWYQQKSSQAPKLLFHYYDKDFNNEADTPDNFQSRRPNTSFCFLDIRSPGLGDTAMYLCATSPGGGADTQYFGPGTRLTVL.

The chain carries TRBV27 and TRBJ2-5, with TRBD1 identical over 9 bases. Germline lookup yields CDR1 MNHEY and CDR2 SMNVEV (reference sequence). V shed 3 bases, J shed 5 bases, and the junction held 7 bases outside the gene matches. The CDR3 covers 15 residues. The CDR3 region is CASSFEGQGRETQYF. The DNA for the CDR3 is TGTGCCAGCAGTTTTGAGGGACAGGGCCGGGAGACCCAGTACTTC.

This clonotype has a handful of counts. The chain has TRBV10-3 and TRBJ1-5, with D tentatively TRBD1 (5 bases). Trimming cost V 2 bases and J 2 bases, with 13 bases left between them. Germline-derived CDR1 and CDR2 are ENHRY and SYGVKD. This CDR3 region has 16 residues. In nucleotides, the CDR3 is TGTGCCATCAGTGAGACCACAGGTAGTGGCAATCAGCCCCAGCATTTT. Amino acids: CAISETTGSGNQPQHF.

This chain uses TRBV15 with TRBJ1-5; 7 bases agree with TRBD1. This CDR3 spans 17 amino acids. CDR1 and CDR2 (germline): LNHNV, YYDKDF (reference sequence). V lost 3 bases and J lost 0; bases outside the gene matches: 8. In DNA form, the CDR3 reads TGTGCCACCAGCAGTTCTCTAGGACAGGCTAGCAATCAGCCCCAGCATTTT. Its translation: CATSSSLGQASNQPQHF.

The chain recombines TRBV15 with TRBJ1-4, with D tentatively TRBD1 (5 bases). This CDR3 spans 16 amino acids. V dropped 2 bases and J dropped 7 bases, with 17 bases sitting between them. The V gene's germline CDR1 is LNHNV and CDR2 YYDKDF (reference sequence). This CDR3 is CATSRRVRQTGEKLFF. CDR3 DNA: TGTGCCACCAGCAGACGAGTTCGGCAAACAGGTGAAAAACTGTTTTTT.

This clonotype was observed a single time. The chain links TRBV9 to TRBJ2-2; D remains unclear. Trimming removed 0 bases from V and 4 bases from J, with 4 bases in between. The CDR3 is 13 amino acids. Germline CDR1 and CDR2: SGDLS and YYNGEE. The CDR3 nucleotides are TGTGCCAGCAGCGTAGCGGTCACCGGGGAGCTGTTTTTT. Translated, it gives CASSVAVTGELFF.

The chain links TRBV6-6 to TRBJ2-7; D gene ambiguous. CDR3 length: 14 amino acids. Per germline, CDR1 MNHNY and CDR2 SVGAGI (reference sequence). Trimming took 4 bases from V and 6 from J, leaving 16 bases between them. The CDR3 reads CASSCQVEICEQYF. DNA for the CDR3: TGTGCCAGCAGTTGCCAAGTGGAAATATGCGAGCAGTACTTC.

This clonotype occurred once. V gene TRBV5-4 combines with J gene TRBJ1-1, with 7 bases that match TRBD1. CDR3 length: 15 residues. Germline loops: CDR1 SGHNT, CDR2 YYREEE (reference sequence). V was clipped by 4 bases and J by 8 bases; unmatched bases: 14. CDR3 loop: CASSHRDRRLTEAFF. In DNA, the CDR3 is TGTGCCAGCAGCCACCGGGACAGACGATTAACAGAAGCTTTCTTT.

The rearrangement joins TRBV5-1 to TRBJ2-1; 8 bases match TRBD2. The CDR3 is made up of 14 amino acids. In germline, CDR1 is SGHRS, CDR2 YFSETQ. V trimming: 4 bases; J trimming: 8 bases; junction bases outside the gene matches: 8. The chain's CDR3 is CASSGTGGLHEQFF. CDR3 sequence (DNA): TGCGCCAGCAGCGGAACGGGGGGGTTGCATGAGCAGTTCTTC. The whole variable domain, filled in from reference TRBV5-1 and TRBJ2-1, reads KAGVTQTPRYLIKTRGQQVTLSCSPISGHRSVSWYQQTPGQGLQFLFEYFSETQRNKGNFPGRFSGRQFSNSRSEMNVSTLELGDSALYLCASSGTGGLHEQFFGPGTRLTVL.

In DNA, the CDR3 is TGTGCCACCAGTGGGGACAGGGATGAAAAACTGTTTTTT. Its protein is CATSGDRDEKLFF. The rearrangement joins TRBV24-1 to TRBJ1-4; 9 positions agree with TRBD1. The J segment lost 6 bases and the V segment lost 5 bases, leaving 0 bases of the junction unmatched. This CDR3 has 13 residues. Germline assignment: CDR1 KGHDR and CDR2 SFDVKD.

The gene calls are TRBV28 and TRBJ1-5; tentative D call: TRBD1 (5 bases). This CDR3 contains 15 residues. Trimming took 0 bases from V and 6 from J, leaving 12 bases between them. In germline, CDR1 is MDHEN, CDR2 SYDVKM. The CDR3 DNA is TGTGCCAGCAGTTTATGGGGGGGGGATGGTCAGCCCCAGCATTTT. Amino acids: CASSLWGGDGQPQHF. The variable domain in full, completed from reference TRBV28 and TRBJ1-5, reads DVKVTQSSRYLVKRTGEKVFLECVQDMDHENMFWYRQDPGLGLRLIYFSYDVKMKEKGDIPEGYSVSREKKERFSLILESASTNQTSMYLCASSLWGGDGQPQHFGDGTRLSIL.

The chain has TRBV21-1 and TRBJ2-5; the D call TRBD2 from the table was never checked on the DNA. TRBV21-1 is given as a pseudogene. The CDR3 covers 17 residues. In nucleotides, the CDR3 is TGTGCCAGCAGCCCCGACCGGGAGGGAAACAGGGTAAAGACCCAGTACTTC. This translates into CASSPDREGNRVKTQYF.

This chain joins TRBV29-1 and TRBJ2-5; TRBD2 is a possible D gene (6 bases). The germline gives CDR1 SQVTM, CDR2 ANQGSEA. The CDR3 covers 11 residues. The V gene lost 8 bases and the J gene lost 3 bases, with 10 bases spanning the gap. The CDR3 coding sequence is TGCAGCATTGGAGGGGAAGAGACCCAGTACTTC. It specifies CSIGGEETQYF.

V is TRBV11-1 and J is TRBJ1-1; TRBD1 matches at 7 bases. Germline V lookup: CDR1 SGHAT, CDR2 FQDESV (reference sequence). The CDR3 contains 14 residues. With 7 bases clipped from V and 1 base from J, the junction kept 6 bases outside the gene matches. The DNA for the CDR3 is TGTGCCAGCAACAGACAGGGCGGGAACACTGAAGCTTTCTTT. Its protein is CASNRQGGNTEAFF.

V gene TRBV28 combines with J gene TRBJ2-1; D uncertain. V was clipped by 2 bases and J by 8 bases, with 10 bases between them. The V gene's germline CDR1 is MDHEN and CDR2 SYDVKM. CDR3 size: 13 residues. As DNA, the CDR3 is TGTGCCAGCAGTTTAAGATTGCCCGATGAGCAGTTCTTC. Its translation is CASSLRLPDEQFF.

The chain joins TRBV7-9 to TRBJ1-1, with D possibly matching TRBD1 (6 bases). Germline V gene lookup returns CDR1 SEHNR and CDR2 FQNEAQ (reference sequence). V gave up 5 bases and J gave up 4 bases, with 14 bases separating them. This CDR3 is built from 14 residues. CDR3 region: CASSLRGLGTEAFF. CDR3 nucleotide sequence: TGTGCCAGCAGCCTAAGGGGGTTGGGCACTGAAGCTTTCTTT.

The chain has TRBV28 and TRBJ2-1; D gene ambiguous. This CDR3 comprises 12 residues. Germline V gene data show CDR1 as MDHEN and CDR2 as SYDVKM. The V end lost 2 bases, the J end lost 5 bases, and 4 bases lay between the germline ends. In DNA form, the CDR3 reads TGTGCCAGCAGTTTAACCCACAATGAGCAGTTCTTC. Translating it yields CASSLTHNEQFF.

The J gene is TRBJ2-5, the V gene TRBV20-1; 13 nucleotides match TRBD2. CDR3 size: 15 residues. From germline, CDR1 is DFQATT and CDR2 SNEGSKA (reference sequence). Trimming cost V 2 bases and J 2 bases; bases outside gene matches: 2. The CDR3 sequence is CSARSLAGGQETQYF. CDR3 sequence (DNA): TGCAGTGCTAGATCACTAGCGGGGGGGCAAGAGACCCAGTACTTC.

The chain uses TRBV29-1 and TRBJ1-2; D not resolved. Per the germline V gene, CDR1 is SQVTM and CDR2 is ANQGSEA. V dropped 1 base and J dropped 5 bases, with 11 bases sitting between them. The CDR3 runs to 13 residues. CDR3 in amino acids: CSVEGWGGYGYTF. CDR3 DNA: TGCAGCGTTGAAGGATGGGGAGGTTATGGCTACACCTTC.

V is TRBV9 and J is TRBJ2-5; 7 bases agree with TRBD2. This CDR3 spans 14 amino acids. The germline gives CDR1 SGDLS, CDR2 YYNGEE. Trimming cost V 1 base and J 1 base; bases outside gene matches: 1. The CDR3 sequence is CASSVWGGQETQYF. CDR3 in DNA: TGTGCCAGCAGCGTATGGGGGGGCCAAGAGACCCAGTACTTC.

This clonotype was recorded once. Relative to the germline gene, one junction end is altered; a read error may explain this. The chain has TRBV24-1 and TRBJ1-5; 9 positions agree with TRBD1. There are 11 residues in the CDR3. In germline, CDR1 is KGHDR, CDR2 SFDVKD. The CDR3: CATRAGTGRDF. CDR3 coding DNA: TGTGCCACCAGGGCCGGGACAGGGAGGGATTTT.

The V gene is TRBV28, the J gene TRBJ2-6; D is possibly TRBD2 (6 bases). CDR1 MDHEN and CDR2 SYDVKM come from the germline V gene. The CDR3 totals 15 residues. Trimming left V 6 bases short and J 1 base short, with 10 bases between. CDR3 coding DNA: TGTGCCAGCAGCCCCGGGGGATCTGGGGCCAACGTCCTGACTTTC. Translating it yields CASSPGGSGANVLTF.

This chain's CDR3 is CASSIDSSRETQYF. The CDR3 DNA reads TGTGCCAGCAGCATCGACTCGAGCCGGGAGACCCAGTACTTC. This chain links TRBV3-1 with TRBJ2-5, with D unclear. Trimming took 5 bases from V and 5 from J, leaving 15 bases between them. Germline lookup yields CDR1 LGHDT and CDR2 YNNKEL (reference sequence). This CDR3 contains 14 residues.

The chain recombines TRBV6-2 or TRBV6-3 with TRBJ1-5; D is ambiguous. Germline V gene lookup returns CDR1 MNHEY and CDR2 SVGEGT. Trimming pared 5 bases from V and 6 bases from J, leaving 8 bases between. CDR3 size: 12 residues. In DNA, the CDR3 is TGTGCCAGCAGTCTGCAGTTTCAGCCCCAGCATTTT. It translates to CASSLQFQPQHF.

Here the CDR3 DNA reads TGTGCCAGTAAACAACGGGGCAGCAACTCCTACAATGAGCAGTTCTTC. This codes for CASKQRGSNSYNEQFF. The chain joins TRBV19 to TRBJ2-1; TRBD1 or TRBD2 may be the D gene (5 bases each). CDR1 and CDR2 (germline): LNHDA, SQIVND (reference sequence). This CDR3 contains 16 residues. V lost 7 bases and J lost 0, with 16 bases in between.

V gene TRBV7-2 combines with J gene TRBJ1-6, with a tentative D call TRBD1 (5 bases). CDR1 is SGHTA and CDR2 is FQGNSA in the germline V gene. Trimming removed 0 bases at V and 8 bases at J, with 11 bases between. CDR3 size: 15 residues. The CDR3 region has the DNA TGTGCCAGCAGCTTAGCGCTAGGGACGTATTCACCCCTCCACTTT. This sequence encodes CASSLALGTYSPLHF.

In its sample, this clonotype was seen a few times. V and J are TRBV11-2 and TRBJ2-7; no clear D. The length of the CDR3 is 12 residues. V lost 1 base and J lost 6, with 7 bases in between. Germline lookup yields CDR1 SGHAT and CDR2 FQNNGV. The CDR3 DNA sequence: TGTGCCAGCAGCTTAGGGTGGGGCGAGCAGTACTTC. The encoded protein is CASSLGWGEQYF. The complete variable domain, with remaining parts taken from reference TRBV11-2 and TRBJ2-7, reads EAGVAQSPRYKIIEKRQSVAFWCNPISGHATLYWYQQILGQGPKLLIQFQNNGVVDDSQLPKDRFSAERLKGVDSTLKIQPAKLEDSAVYLCASSLGWGEQYFGPGTRLTVT.

The chain is built from TRBV11-2 and TRBJ2-1; D not resolved. Germline V gene lookup returns CDR1 SGHAT and CDR2 FQNNGV. V was trimmed by 1 base and J by 8 bases, leaving 12 bases between them. This CDR3 contains 14 residues. The CDR3, as DNA: TGTGCCAGCAGCTTAGCAGCCAGCTGGGATGAGCAGTTCTTC. Its protein product is CASSLAASWDEQFF.

This sequence joins TRBV19 and TRBJ1-1; perhaps TRBD1 as D (5 bases). CDR1 is LNHDA and CDR2 is SQIVND in the germline V gene (reference sequence). This CDR3 region has 13 residues. V was shortened by 3 bases and J by 7 bases, with 12 bases between the two germline ends. The CDR3 is CASSIGSGVEAFF. Written as DNA, the CDR3 is TGTGCCAGTAGTATTGGGTCGGGGGTTGAAGCTTTCTTT.

This chain connects TRBV27 to TRBJ1-4; D ambiguous. The CDR3 extends over 16 amino acids. CDR1 is MNHEY and CDR2 is SMNVEV in the germline V gene (reference sequence). V shed 0 bases and J shed 4 bases, with 12 bases lying between them. In nucleotides, the CDR3 is TGTGCCAGCAGTTTATCAGCGGCAGGACGTAATGAAAAACTGTTTTTT. Translated: CASSLSAAGRNEKLFF.